This T cell receptor beta chain is drawn from a study of identical twins. Germline V gene data show CDR1 as SGHTA and CDR2 as FQGNSA. V was clipped by 0 bases and J by 3 bases, with 5 bases between them. This CDR3 is built from 14 residues. In its sample, this clonotype was seen many times. TCRdb reprocessed the 5' RACE reads with MiXCR, giving one entry per CDR3 protein. The sample lists 570,000 or so distinct CDR3 sequences, 9.5% to 10% seen once, with roughly 3% in the top ten. This sample also belongs to another study, concerning yellow fever vaccine responses in identical twins.

Source material: PBMCs. The TCR originated in a woman between 18 and 29 years old in good health. The rearrangement uses TRBV7-2 and TRBJ2-2; no clear D gene. The CDR3 protein is CASSLAHYTGELFF. For the CDR3, the DNA is TGTGCCAGCAGCTTAGCACACTACACCGGGGAGCTGTTTTTT. The full variable domain, completed using reference TRBV7-2 and TRBJ2-2, is GAGVSQSPSNKVTEKGKDVELRCDPISGHTALYWYRQSLGQGLEFLIYFQGNSAPDKSGLPSDRFSAERTGGSVSTLTIQRTQQEDSAVYLCASSLAHYTGELFFGEGSRLTVL.